The 15 T cell receptor beta chains in this list originate from one sample, sequenced in a study of CD8 T cells in ankylosing spondylitis. Study-level findings and limits: A TCR beta motif of fewer than 10 highly homologous variants seemed to mark ankylosing spondylitis blood.

No antigen has been identified for these receptors. TCRdb itself ran the 5' RACE reads through MiXCR, one entry per CDR3 protein. Of about 220,000 distinct CDR3 sequences listed, about 7.3% are singletons. The sequenced material came from blood, either unsorted or a sorted T cell fraction (not recorded which). These receptors came from a male donor with ankylosing spondylitis.

This clonotype has at least ten counts. This chain joins TRBV28 and TRBJ1-1; TRBD1 aligns across 9 bases. The CDR3 covers 13 residues. Germline CDR1 is MDHEN and CDR2 is SYDVKM. The trim removed 10 bases at V and 4 bases at J, leaving 7 bases unmatched. The CDR3 sequence: CANAGTGSTEAFF. DNA of the CDR3: TGTGCCAACGCCGGGACAGGGAGCACTGAAGCTTTCTTT. The variable domain in full, with the rest retrieved from reference TRBV28 and TRBJ1-1, is DVKVTQSSRYLVKRTGEKVFLECVQDMDHENMFWYRQDPGLGLRLIYFSYDVKMKEKGDIPEGYSVSREKKERFSLILESASTNQTSMYLCANAGTGSTEAFFGQGTRLTVV.

This clonotype came up many times. The chain recombines TRBV5-1 with TRBJ2-1; D call uncertain. This CDR3 spans 12 amino acids. The germline V and J ends were trimmed by 3 bases and 9 bases, with 10 bases remaining between them. CDR1 and CDR2 (germline): SGHRS, YFSETQ. The DNA of the CDR3 is TGCGCCAGCAGCTCCTCTAGAGGTGAGCAGTTCTTC. Encoded protein: CASSSSRGEQFF.

This clonotype occurred many times. The rearrangement links TRBV29-1 to TRBJ1-3; weak D call: TRBD1 (5 bases). CDR1 SQVTM and CDR2 ANQGSEA come from the germline V gene. This CDR3 is built from 13 residues. V was cut by 7 bases and J by 7 bases, with 17 bases left in between. CDR3 nucleotides: TGCAGCGCCGTCGGGGGTTCGGAGAACACCATATATTTT. This codes for CSAVGGSENTIYF.

This clonotype has a handful of counts. The rearrangement uses TRBV7-9 and TRBJ2-4; the D gene could be TRBD1 or TRBD2 (5 bases each). Trimming took off 1 base at V and 2 bases at J, with 9 bases between the two ends. Germline lookup yields CDR1 SEHNR and CDR2 FQNEAQ (reference sequence). The length of the CDR3 is 15 residues. CDR3: CASSLGGVPKNIQYF. For the CDR3, the DNA is TGTGCCAGCAGCTTAGGAGGGGTGCCCAAAAACATTCAGTACTTC.

The sample holds many counts of this clonotype. The rearrangement links TRBV6-6 to TRBJ1-2; unclear D gene. Per germline, CDR1 MNHNY and CDR2 SVGAGI (reference sequence). V lost 6 bases and J 4 bases, leaving 9 bases between the germline ends. This CDR3 is built from 12 residues. Here the CDR3 reads CASRTSTYGYTF. The CDR3 coding sequence is TGTGCCAGCAGGACATCGACCTATGGCTACACCTTC.

This clonotype was recorded many times. The gene calls are TRBV7-6 and TRBJ1-4, with unresolved D. Germline CDR1 and CDR2: SGHVS and FNYEAQ. V shed 3 bases and J shed 3 bases, with 17 bases lying between them. The CDR3 length is 17 residues. For the CDR3, the DNA is TGTGCCAGCAGCTTTGATGGGCGAGCAAGGGCTAATGAAAAACTGTTTTTT. Translation gives CASSFDGRARANEKLFF.

This clonotype was picked up many times. V usage is TRBV7-9 and J usage is TRBJ2-1; 11 bases are shared with TRBD2. Trimming cost V 10 bases and J 8 bases; bases outside gene matches: 7. Germline lookup yields CDR1 SEHNR and CDR2 FQNEAQ (reference sequence). The CDR3 runs 13 residues. The CDR3 DNA follows: TGTGCCACCTCGACTAGCGGGATGGATGAGCAGTTCTTC. Translated: CATSTSGMDEQFF.

This clonotype was counted many times. The V call is TRBV10-3, the J call TRBJ2-3; D perhaps matches TRBD2 (6 bases). Deletions cut 3 bases from V and 1 base from J, with 14 bases between. CDR3 length equals 16 residues. CDR1 ENHRY and CDR2 SYGVKD come from the germline V gene. As DNA, the CDR3 is TGTGCCATCAGTGATATGGGCGGGGCGGGCACAGATACGCAGTATTTT. It codes for CAISDMGGAGTDTQYF.

This clonotype came up a few times. The chain combines TRBV6-2 or TRBV6-3 with TRBJ1-5; TRBD1 agrees at 7 bases. In germline, CDR1 is MNHEY, CDR2 SVGEGT. Unmatched junction bases numbered 14, after V lost 5 bases and J lost 1 base. The CDR3 sequence is 18 residues long. DNA for the CDR3: TGTGCCAGCAGTCGCCTCCCGACAGGGAGAATAAGCAATCAGCCCCAGCATTTT. Protein: CASSRLPTGRISNQPQHF.

The rearrangement joins TRBV6-5 to TRBJ2-1; TRBD2 matches at 7 bases. Germline trimming cut 0 bases from V and 9 bases from J; bases unmatched to any gene: 11. The length of the CDR3 is 16 residues. CDR1 is MNHEY, CDR2 SVGAGI, per germline. The CDR3 sequence is CASSYSGGVQGAEQFF. For the CDR3, the DNA is TGTGCCAGCAGTTACTCGGGGGGGGTTCAGGGCGCTGAGCAGTTCTTC.

In its sample, this clonotype was seen many times. This chain joins TRBV6-2 or TRBV6-3 and TRBJ2-7, with D perhaps matching TRBD2 (6 bases). The CDR3 is 13 residues long. With 5 bases removed from V and 6 bases from J, the gap between germline ends came to 14 bases. From germline, CDR1 is MNHEY and CDR2 SVGEGT. The CDR3 sequence is CASSENRRGEQYF. Here the CDR3 DNA reads TGTGCCAGCAGTGAGAATCGGAGGGGCGAGCAGTACTTC.

This chain connects TRBV11-2 to TRBJ2-1; 13 bases map to TRBD2. The CDR3 sequence is 18 residues long. CDR1 and CDR2 from the germline V gene are SGHAT and FQNNGV. J was trimmed by 0 bases and V by 5 bases; bases with no gene match: 7. CDR3 DNA: TGTGCCAGCAGCCCGGGACTAGCGGGGCGGAGCTCCTACAATGAGCAGTTCTTC. Encoded protein: CASSPGLAGRSSYNEQFF.

The chain is built from TRBV7-9 and TRBJ2-3, with D hard to call. The length of the CDR3 is 11 residues. Germline CDR1 is SEHNR and CDR2 is FQNEAQ (reference sequence). V lost 3 bases and J 6 bases, leaving 4 bases between the germline ends. CDR3 in DNA: TGTGCCAGCAGCTTCCGGGATACGCAGTATTTT. This sequence encodes CASSFRDTQYF.

This clonotype was found many times. The J gene is TRBJ2-2, the V gene TRBV5-6; D remains ambiguous. Germline assignment: CDR1 SGHDT and CDR2 YYEEEE. Trimming removed 4 bases at V and 5 bases at J, with 9 bases between. The CDR3 is made up of 13 amino acids. The CDR3 reads CASSHVLTGELFF. The CDR3 coding sequence is TGTGCCAGCAGCCACGTCCTTACCGGGGAGCTGTTTTTT. Together with reference TRBV5-6 and TRBJ2-2, the CDR3 gives the full variable domain: DAGVTQSPTHLIKTRGQQVTLRCSPKSGHDTVSWYQQALGQGPQFIFQYYEEEERQRGNFPDRFSGHQFPNYSSELNVNALLLGDSALYLCASSHVLTGELFFGEGSRLTVL.

This clonotype was observed a handful of times. The V and J genes are TRBV27 and TRBJ2-2, with TRBD2 matching over 10 bases. The CDR3 loop spans 18 amino acids. After removal of 0 bases from V and 7 bases from J, the junction contained 11 bases not matched to a gene. The germline CDR1 and CDR2 sequences are MNHEY and SMNVEV (reference sequence). CDR3 sequence (DNA): TGTGCCAGCAGTTTATCTATGACTAGCGGGCTTGGTTTCGGGGAGCTGTTTTTT. As protein: CASSLSMTSGLGFGELFF.